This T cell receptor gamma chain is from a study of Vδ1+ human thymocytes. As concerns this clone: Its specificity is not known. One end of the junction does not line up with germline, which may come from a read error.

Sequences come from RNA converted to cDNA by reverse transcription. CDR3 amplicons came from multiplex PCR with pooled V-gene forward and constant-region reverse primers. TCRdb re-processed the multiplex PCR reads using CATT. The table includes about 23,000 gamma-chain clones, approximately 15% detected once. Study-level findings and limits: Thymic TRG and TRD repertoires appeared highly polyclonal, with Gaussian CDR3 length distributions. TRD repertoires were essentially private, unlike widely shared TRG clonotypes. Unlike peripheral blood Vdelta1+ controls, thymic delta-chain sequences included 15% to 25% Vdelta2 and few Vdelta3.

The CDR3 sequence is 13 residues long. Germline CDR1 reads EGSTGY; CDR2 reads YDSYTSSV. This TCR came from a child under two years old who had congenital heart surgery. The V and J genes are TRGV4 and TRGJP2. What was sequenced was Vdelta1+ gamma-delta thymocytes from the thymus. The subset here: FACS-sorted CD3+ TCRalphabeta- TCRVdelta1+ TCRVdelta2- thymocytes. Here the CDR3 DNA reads TGTGCCACCTGGAATGGGGCGGGTTGGATCAAGACGTTT. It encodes CATWNGAGWIKTF.